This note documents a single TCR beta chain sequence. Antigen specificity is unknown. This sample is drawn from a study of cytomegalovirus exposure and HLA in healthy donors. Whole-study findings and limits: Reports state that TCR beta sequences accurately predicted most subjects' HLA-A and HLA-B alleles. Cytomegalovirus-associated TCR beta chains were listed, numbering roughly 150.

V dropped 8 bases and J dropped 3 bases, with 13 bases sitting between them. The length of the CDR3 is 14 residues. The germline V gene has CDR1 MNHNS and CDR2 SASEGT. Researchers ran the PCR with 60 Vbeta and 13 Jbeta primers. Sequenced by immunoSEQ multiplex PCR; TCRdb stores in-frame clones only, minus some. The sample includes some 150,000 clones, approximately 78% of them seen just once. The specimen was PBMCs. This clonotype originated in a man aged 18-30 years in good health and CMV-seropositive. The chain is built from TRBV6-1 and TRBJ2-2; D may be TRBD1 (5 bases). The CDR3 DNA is TGTGCCAGCGCCCGACAGACCTACACCGGGGAGCTGTTTTTT. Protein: CASARQTYTGELFF.